This T cell receptor beta chain was retrieved from a study of cytomegalovirus exposure and HLA in healthy donors. Overall study results and limits: For TCR beta chains, V- and J-gene trimming was later linked to a missense DCLRE1C variant.

PCR was performed using 60 Vbeta and 13 Jbeta primers. Assay used: immunoSEQ multiplex PCR; TCRdb lists only in-frame clones, some missing. The sample carries some 200,000 clones, more than 65% recorded once. Note on this clone: Antigen: not known.

The ends were cut back, 1 base at V and 2 bases at J, with 16 bases in the middle. The CDR3 runs 17 residues. Germline V gene sequence: CDR1 SGHRS, CDR2 YFSETQ. This TCR derives from a man aged 18 to 30 in good health and CMV-seronegative. The chain couples TRBV5-1 to TRBJ2-1, with D perhaps TRBD1 (5 bases). Sequencing was done on a sample of PBMCs. This CDR3 reads CASSLSLDGHPYNEQFF. Here the CDR3 DNA reads TGCGCCAGCAGCTTGTCTCTGGACGGACATCCCTACAATGAGCAGTTCTTC.